This is a list of T cell receptor beta chains from one sample in a study of T-cell reconstitution after alpha-beta-depleted transplantation in children. One entry per CDR3 protein, called by TCRdb with MiXCR from the PCR reads. The table has 500,000 to 650,000 distinct CDR3 sequences, about an eighth seen once. The source was PBMCs, mostly from graft donor cells, collected 180 days after TCRalphabeta/CD19-depleted stem cell transplant. The receptors originated from a female patient aged 2-9 years who had a stem cell transplant for aplastic anemia, so the T cells may come from the graft donor. The CDR3 runs from the conserved cysteine through the conserved F or W. Each record gives: J gene, V gene, D gene, clone size, CDR3 DNA, CDR3 protein. D genes are given only for firm matches. The size of a clone is reported for some rows only, either as once, few or many, or as a class for expanded clones.

TRBJ2-5 TRBV6-5 TRBD1 few TGTGCCAGCAGTTACACGGAGACAGGGGAGACCCAGTACTTC CASSYTETGETQYF
TRBJ1-5 TRBV20-1 NA NA TGCAGTGCTAGAGATAAAAGGACAGACAATCAGCCCCAGCATTTT CSARDKRTDNQPQHF
TRBJ1-1 TRBV7-2 TRBD1 few TGTGCCAGCAGCTTAGACCCAGGGGGCTATTCTGAAGCTTTCTTT CASSLDPGGYSEAFF
TRBJ1-2 TRBV12-3/TRBV12-4 TRBD1 NA TGTGCCAGCAAACTTTATACAGGGGCAGATGGCTACACCTTC CASKLYTGADGYTF
TRBJ2-5 TRBV27 NA few TGTGCCAGCAGTTTAGCCGGCAGAGAGGAGACCCAGTACTTC CASSLAGREETQYF
TRBJ2-1 TRBV18 TRBD1 NA TGTGCCAGCTCACCAGTTACAGGGGGACCGAATGAGCAGTCCTTC CASSPVTGGPNEQSF
TRBJ2-2 TRBV5-4 TRBD2 many TGTGCCAGCAGCTTTATTAGCGGGAGTGTCGACACCGGGGAGCTGTTTTTT CASSFISGSVDTGELFF
TRBJ2-3 TRBV20-1 NA NA TGCAGTGCTCCTCAGAGCTCTAGGGGAAACACAGATACGCAGTATTTT CSAPQSSRGNTDTQYF
TRBJ1-2 TRBV5-1 NA few TGCGCCAGCAGCGGCCCGGCTGGGTGGGGGTTGCACTATGGCTACACCTTC CASSGPAGWGLHYGYTF
TRBJ2-7 TRBV12-3/TRBV12-4 TRBD2 few TGTGCCAGCAGTTTTTGGCTAGCGGGAGAGAAGACGGGCGAGCAGTACTTC CASSFWLAGEKTGEQYF
TRBJ2-1 TRBV4-2 TRBD1 NA TGTGCCAGCAGCCCCAGGGGGGACAGGGCCTACAATGAGCAGTTCTTC CASSPRGDRAYNEQFF
TRBJ2-4 TRBV12-3/TRBV12-4 TRBD1 few TGTGCCAGCAGTAGCGGACAGGGGGGCAACATTCAGTACTTC CASSSGQGGNIQYF
TRBJ1-2 TRBV20-1 NA few TGCAGTTTCCAAGGGGGAAGAGGGGATGGCTACACCTTC CSFQGGRGDGYTF
TRBJ1-5 TRBV3-1 TRBD1 NA TGTGCCCGCAGTTCCCCGACAGGGTCCTCCTATAGCAATCAGCCCCAGCATTTT CARSSPTGSSYSNQPQHF
TRBJ2-4 TRBV19 NA few TGTGCCAGTAGTCCCCTCAGGGTAAAACTGGCCAAAAACATTCAGTACTTC CASSPLRVKLAKNIQYF
TRBJ2-1 TRBV20-1 NA NA TGCAGTGCTAGAGATAGGGGGACCCACAATGAGCAGTTCTTC CSARDRGTHNEQFF
TRBJ2-1 TRBV5-1 TRBD2 NA TGCGCCAGCAGCCCTCGACTAGCGGCCAACAATGAGCAGTTCTTC CASSPRLAANNEQFF
TRBJ2-7 TRBV9 NA NA TGTGCCAGCAGCGTAGCCGGTAGAGCCGAGCAGTACTTC CASSVAGRAEQYF
TRBJ1-5 TRBV20-1 TRBD1 NA TGCAGTGCTAGGGAGGGACAGGGAGGAGGCTCCGATCAGCCCCAGCATTTT CSAREGQGGGSDQPQHF
TRBJ1-6 TRBV28 TRBD1 few TGTGCCAGCAGTTTATGGGGGGACAGGGGGAATTCACCCCTCCACTTT CASSLWGDRGNSPLHF
TRBJ2-1 TRBV28 NA few TGTGCCAGCAGTTTATTGGGGGACGGGGAGTTCTTC CASSLLGDGEFF
TRBJ1-5 TRBV20-1 TRBD1 NA TGCAGTGCTAGCGGGACAGGGGTGCAGCCCCAGCATTTT CSASGTGVQPQHF
TRBJ1-5 TRBV20-1 TRBD1 few TGCAGTGCACCGACAGGGTTCAATCAGCCCCAGCATTTT CSAPTGFNQPQHF
TRBJ2-7 TRBV28 NA few TGTGCCAGCAGCATCATGGCAGGCCACTCCTACGAGCAGTACTTC CASSIMAGHSYEQYF
TRBJ2-1 TRBV20-1 TRBD2 NA TGCAGTGCTAGCGGACTAGCGGGAGGGCATCGCGAGCAGTTCTTC CSASGLAGGHREQFF
TRBJ2-2 TRBV27 NA NA TGTGCCAGCAGTTTAAGTGGACCTCACCCCTGGGGAGCAGGGGAGCTGTTTTTT CASSLSGPHPWGAGELFF
TRBJ1-2 TRBV6-1 TRBD1 few TGTGCCAGCAGAACAGGGGGGCTGAGTGGCTACACCTTC CASRTGGLSGYTF
TRBJ1-3 TRBV6-2/TRBV6-3 TRBD1 few TGTGCCAGCAACCCTTCCGGGACAGGATACTCTGGAAACACCATATATTTT CASNPSGTGYSGNTIYF
TRBJ1-4 TRBV5-5 TRBD1 NA TGTGCCAGCAGCGTGACCGGGACAGGTCGCGATAGACTGTTTTTT CASSVTGTGRDRLFF
TRBJ2-2 TRBV7-2 TRBD1 NA TGTGCCAGCAGCGTCGACAGGGGGCGGATCGGGGAGCTGTTTTTT CASSVDRGRIGELFF
TRBJ1-4 TRBV20-1 TRBD1 few TGCAGTGCCCCCACCATCGGACAGGGGATTGAAAAACTGTTTTTT CSAPTIGQGIEKLFF